The text below deals with one T cell receptor (beta chain). Its antigen remains unidentified. This sample is drawn from a study of cytomegalovirus exposure and HLA in healthy donors. Study-level findings and limits: HLA-A and HLA-B allele assignments for most subjects were reportedly predicted accurately using TCR beta sequences. Cytomegalovirus association was listed for around 180 TCR beta chains. With DRB1 most and HLA-C fewest, TCR association rates differed between HLA loci in a later analysis. Later work showed greater clonal expansion in HLA-associated TCR beta chains than in equally common others.

Primers for the PCR totalled 60 Vbeta and 13 Jbeta. The repertoire was sequenced with immunoSEQ multiplex PCR; TCRdb's copy has only in-frame clones and lacks some. The sample contains approximately 110,000 clones, roughly 69% of which appear only once. V shed 1 base and J shed 4 bases, with 15 bases lying between them. CDR3 length: 16 amino acids. Germline V gene lookup returns CDR1 LGHNA and CDR2 YNFKEQ. Input material: PBMCs. The clonotype originates from a woman between 40 and 50 years old in good health and CMV-seropositive. This chain joins TRBV4-2 and TRBJ2-3, with TRBD1 as a possible D gene (5 bases). CDR3 amino acids: CASSQATGGSADTQYF. The CDR3 region has the DNA TGTGCCAGCAGCCAAGCCACAGGCGGCTCGGCAGATACGCAGTATTTT.